This record covers a single TCR beta chain. Its antigen is not known. This entry is derived from a study of cytomegalovirus exposure and HLA in healthy donors. General study findings and limits: Earlier results showed most TCR beta V segments being productive about 87% or about 30% of the time. There were some public TCRs occurring in many donors, but most TCR sequences were rare. For presence/absence analyses, sequencing depth was assumed to be roughly uniform across donors.

With 60 Vbeta and 13 Jbeta primers, the PCR was carried out. Generated by immunoSEQ multiplex PCR, the TCRdb table keeps only in-frame clones and is missing some. The table includes about 200,000 clones, 70% to 80% detected once. Donors were ostensibly healthy at sampling, although undocumented immune exposures were probable. The receptor was derived from a girl between 2 and 10 years old in good health and CMV-seronegative. The material sequenced was PBMCs.

The CDR3 reads CASSQGTSGMQPYEQYF. The CDR3 DNA is TGTGCCAGCAGCCAGGGGACTAGCGGGATGCAACCCTACGAGCAGTACTTC. The rearrangement links TRBV4-2 to TRBJ2-7; 13 bases are a match to TRBD2. V lost 3 bases to trimming and J lost 2 bases; unmatched junction nucleotides: 7. The V gene's germline CDR1 is LGHNA and CDR2 YNFKEQ. This CDR3 spans 17 amino acids.